This TCR beta chain originates from a study of cytomegalovirus exposure and HLA in healthy donors. Study-wide points: It emerged from a later analysis that several of the most significant clusters appeared to be linked to common viral pathogens. One variant, a missense change in DCLRE1C, was linked in a later analysis to TCR beta V- and J-gene trimming.

The PCR contained 60 Vbeta and 13 Jbeta primers. In the authors' workflow: A later analysis tallied tens of millions of unique TCR beta chains, some 12 million of them shared. Assay: immunoSEQ multiplex PCR; the TCRdb copy retains only in-frame clones and omits some. Clone size and V and J calls were adopted from that table, with D and trimming inferred from the DNA. The repertoire holds more than 90,000 clones, with around 73% as singletons. Details on this clone: No antigen is known for it.

Trimming at V came to 4 bases and at J to 5 bases, leaving 5 bases not matched to a gene. This CDR3 contains 14 residues. In germline, CDR1 is SNHLY, CDR2 FYNNEI. The sequence was collected from a woman aged 40 to 50 in good health and CMV-seronegative. The chain carries TRBV2 and TRBJ1-1, with 9 bases that match TRBD1. The sequencing sample was made of PBMCs. The DNA for the CDR3 is TGTGCCAGCAGTGGGGACAGGGAGATTACTGAAGCTTTCTTT. Protein: CASSGDREITEAFF.